A single sample is the source of the 22 T cell receptor beta chains below, sequenced in a study of blood T cell repertoires in COVID-19 (dated by TCRdb to between 2020 and 2021). Library creation used the immunoSEQ multiplex PCR assay. This immuneACCESS table, as held by TCRdb, lists in-frame sequences with V and J called but not all clones. Of the missing ones, under half trace to an unresolved V gene in checked studies; the others have no known cause. This sample lists 150,000 or so clones; 86% were detected once. The ten largest account for over 8% of the sample. The sample taken for sequencing was peripheral blood. All receptors derive from a woman aged 55-70 years with acute or convalescent COVID-19.

The chain joins TRBV6-2 or TRBV6-3 to TRBJ2-5; 8 nucleotides agree with TRBD1. The CDR3 length is 14 residues. The germline CDR1 and CDR2 sequences are MNHEY and SVGEGT. Trimming at V came to 0 bases and at J to 13 bases, leaving 10 bases not matched to a gene. The CDR3 reads CASSYSRGTGVGYF. Written as DNA, the CDR3 is TGTGCCAGCAGTTACTCGAGGGGGACAGGAGTAGGGTACTTC.

The chain couples TRBV28 to TRBJ2-3; weak D call: TRBD2 (7 bases). The CDR3 consists of 15 residues. Germline V gene sequence: CDR1 MDHEN, CDR2 SYDVKM. Between the trimmed V and J ends, which lost 5 bases and 3 bases, there was a span of 15 bases. CDR3 sequence reads: CASSDAGAGTDTQYF. The CDR3 coding sequence is TGTGCCAGCAGTGATGCGGGGGCGGGGACAGATACGCAGTATTTT.

The chain employs TRBV27 and TRBJ2-2; D gene unclear. Germline-derived CDR1 and CDR2 are MNHEY and SMNVEV (reference sequence). CDR3 length: 12 amino acids. V was shortened by 4 bases and J by 6 bases, with 6 bases between the two germline ends. CDR3 amino acids: CASSSVSGELFF. In nucleotides, the CDR3 is TGTGCCAGCAGTTCGGTCTCCGGGGAGCTGTTTTTT.

This clone was recorded only once. The V call is TRBV5-5, the J call TRBJ2-3; 8 bases are a match to TRBD2. The CDR3 totals 14 residues. The V and J ends lost 4 bases and 9 bases, in that order; junction bases with no gene match: 10. Per the germline V gene, CDR1 is SGHKS and CDR2 is YYEKEE (reference sequence). This CDR3 reads CASSAPGTRTTQYF. The CDR3, as DNA: TGTGCCAGCAGCGCGCCGGGGACTAGAACAACGCAGTATTTT.

The chain recombines TRBV3-1 (or the pseudogene TRBV3-2) with TRBJ1-1; D might be TRBD1 (6 bases). This CDR3 spans 15 amino acids. Trimming cost V 5 bases and J 0 bases, with 13 bases left between them. Per germline, CDR1 LGHDT and CDR2 YNNKEL (reference sequence). CDR3 sequence (DNA): TGTGCCAGCAGCAGATTGACAGGTTTGAACACTGAAGCTTTCTTT. This gives the protein CASSRLTGLNTEAFF.

The chain's CDR3 is CASRWAFAYEQYF. In DNA form, the CDR3 reads TGTGCCAGCAGGTGGGCGTTCGCCTACGAGCAGTACTTC. This chain joins TRBV6-4 and TRBJ2-7; D call uncertain. Germline-derived CDR1 and CDR2 are MRHNA and SNTAGT. Deletions cut 6 bases from V and 2 bases from J, with 11 bases between. This CDR3 comprises 13 residues.

This clone occurred a few times. The chain joins TRBV10-3 to TRBJ1-5; D is perhaps TRBD1 (5 bases). Germline loops: CDR1 ENHRY, CDR2 SYGVKD. The CDR3 covers 13 residues. Trimming shortened V by 8 bases and J by 0 bases, and 8 bases separated the two germline ends. The CDR3 DNA reads TGTGCCATCGCAGGGAATAGCAATCAGCCCCAGCATTTT. Amino acids: CAIAGNSNQPQHF.

The CDR3 region has the DNA TGTGCCAGCAGCCAAGATAAAGGGAGGTTTAGCACAGATACGCAGTATTTT. Amino acids: CASSQDKGRFSTDTQYF. The chain recombines TRBV14 with TRBJ2-3; possible D gene TRBD2, 6 bases. This CDR3 spans 17 amino acids. Trimming took off 0 bases at V and 0 bases at J, with 13 bases between the two ends. CDR1 and CDR2 (germline): SGHDN, FVKESK.

The V and J genes are TRBV15 and TRBJ1-5; D is ambiguous. CDR3 length: 15 residues. The germline V gene encodes CDR1 LNHNV and CDR2 YYDKDF (reference sequence). Deletions cut 0 bases from V and 4 bases from J, with 10 bases between. The CDR3 DNA reads as TGTGCCACCAGCAGAGATCTCGGGTCAAATCAGCCCCAGCATTTT. Translating gives CATSRDLGSNQPQHF.

V usage is TRBV15 and J usage is TRBJ2-7; 9 nucleotides line up with TRBD1. This CDR3 spans 14 amino acids. The germline V gene encodes CDR1 LNHNV and CDR2 YYDKDF (reference sequence). V shed 3 bases and J 6 bases; nucleotides not matched to a gene: 6. CDR3 coding DNA: TGTGCCACCAGCAGGGGACAGGGTTGGCGCGAGCAGTACTTC. Translation: CATSRGQGWREQYF.

V usage is TRBV6-5 and J usage is TRBJ2-1; no reliable D call. This CDR3 is built from 14 residues. Trimming left V 0 bases short and J 9 bases short, with 12 bases between. The germline V gene encodes CDR1 MNHEY and CDR2 SVGAGI. The CDR3 loop reads CASSYSRGSFEQFF. CDR3 nucleotide sequence: TGTGCCAGCAGTTACTCTAGAGGATCGTTTGAGCAGTTCTTC.

The chain is built from TRBV10-3 and TRBJ2-2, with D hard to call. V lost 5 bases and J lost 7, with 14 bases in between. CDR1 ENHRY and CDR2 SYGVKD come from the germline V gene. The length of the CDR3 is 14 residues. CDR3 sequence: CAISSTTGGGELFF. CDR3 coding DNA: TGTGCCATCAGTTCTACGACTGGCGGCGGGGAGCTGTTTTTT.

The chain carries TRBV15 and TRBJ1-2; TRBD1 matches at 7 bases. V lost 4 bases, J lost 3 bases, and 5 bases stayed unmatched. Germline V gives CDR1 LNHNV, CDR2 YYDKDF (reference sequence). The CDR3 loop spans 14 amino acids. The CDR3 sequence is CATSTLTGDYGYTF. The CDR3 DNA reads as TGTGCCACCAGCACTCTAACAGGGGACTATGGCTACACCTTC. Together with reference TRBV15 and TRBJ1-2, the CDR3 gives the full variable domain: DAMVIQNPRYQVTQFGKPVTLSCSQTLNHNVMYWYQQKSSQAPKLLFHYYDKDFNNEADTPDNFQSRRPNTSFCFLDIRSPGLGDTAMYLCATSTLTGDYGYTFGSGTRLTVV.

The chain has TRBV4-1 and TRBJ2-7; 7 bases are shared with TRBD1. Germline trimming cut 1 base from V and 1 base from J; bases unmatched to any gene: 10. Germline V gene lookup returns CDR1 MGHRA and CDR2 YSYEKL. This CDR3 is 17 amino acids long. CDR3 nucleotides: TGCGCCAGCAGCCAAGGGGGACAGCTAGCTCGATCCTACGAGCAGTACTTC. It codes for CASSQGGQLARSYEQYF.

V is TRBV3-1 (or the pseudogene TRBV3-2) and J is TRBJ2-7; 7 bases are shared with TRBD1. The junction had 8 bases not matched to a gene; V was cut back by 3 bases and J by 6 bases. Germline-derived CDR1 and CDR2 are LGHDT and YNNKEL (reference sequence). The CDR3 consists of 14 residues. The CDR3 region has the DNA TGTGCCAGCAGCCAGATGGGGACAGCCCTCGAGCAGTACTTC. This sequence encodes CASSQMGTALEQYF.

This chain connects TRBV5-1 to TRBJ1-1; TRBD1 aligns across 7 bases. Trimming took 4 bases from V and 4 from J; bases not matched to a gene: 10. Germline V gene lookup returns CDR1 SGHRS and CDR2 YFSETQ. The CDR3 runs 15 residues. For the CDR3, the DNA is TGCGCCAGCAGCACCCCGACAGGGAGCGGCACTGAAGCTTTCTTT. Translation gives CASSTPTGSGTEAFF.

This sequence joins TRBV29-1 and TRBJ2-2, with TRBD2 matching over 11 bases. CDR3 length equals 14 residues. V gave up 7 bases and J gave up 1 base; unmatched junction bases: 2. Germline V gives CDR1 SQVTM, CDR2 ANQGSEA. CDR3: CSAGLAGNTGELFF. CDR3 sequence (DNA): TGCAGCGCTGGACTAGCGGGGAACACCGGGGAGCTGTTTTTT.

This clone was seen only a few times. The J gene is TRBJ1-1, the V gene TRBV30, with 9 bases matching TRBD1. After removal of 0 bases from V and 0 bases from J, the junction contained 8 bases not matched to a gene. Germline CDR1 GTSNPN, CDR2 SVGIG (reference sequence). The CDR3 runs 17 residues. The CDR3 protein is CAWSVPRTGEMNTEAFF. CDR3 DNA sequence: TGTGCCTGGAGTGTACCCCGGACAGGGGAAATGAACACTGAAGCTTTCTTT.

The CDR3 spells CASSSRLAGASGTGELFF. The CDR3 DNA follows: TGTGCCAGCAGCTCCCGACTAGCGGGGGCCTCGGGGACCGGGGAGCTGTTTTTT. The chain is built from TRBV11-2 and TRBJ2-2; 12 bases match TRBD2. The CDR3 is made up of 18 amino acids. Unmatched junction bases numbered 11, after V lost 4 bases and J lost 5 bases. From germline, CDR1 is SGHAT and CDR2 FQNNGV.

The V call is TRBV20-1, the J call TRBJ2-1, with TRBD2 matching 7 bases. CDR3 length: 15 amino acids. CDR1 is DFQATT, CDR2 SNEGSKA, per germline (reference sequence). Trimming took 3 bases from V and 0 from J; bases not matched to a gene: 5. The CDR3 nucleotides read TGCAGTGCTAGTGGGGGACTACGCTCCTACAATGAGCAGTTCTTC. Translating it yields CSASGGLRSYNEQFF.

The V and J genes are TRBV19 and TRBJ2-7, with 7 bases aligning to TRBD1. The CDR3 is 13 amino acids. Germline CDR1 is LNHDA and CDR2 is SQIVND (reference sequence). V gave up 6 bases and J gave up 6 bases; unmatched junction bases: 8. CDR3 sequence reads: CASRETGSLEQYF. In DNA, the CDR3 is TGTGCCAGTAGGGAGACAGGGTCTCTCGAGCAGTACTTC.

This clone was recorded a few times. The chain links TRBV19 to TRBJ1-6; a weak D match, TRBD1 (6 bases). The CDR3 consists of 14 residues. Germline V gives CDR1 LNHDA, CDR2 SQIVND (reference sequence). The ends were cut back, 4 bases at V and 8 bases at J, with 12 bases in the middle. The CDR3 sequence is CASSTQGADSPLHF. The CDR3 nucleotides are TGTGCCAGTAGTACACAGGGAGCCGATTCACCCCTCCACTTT.